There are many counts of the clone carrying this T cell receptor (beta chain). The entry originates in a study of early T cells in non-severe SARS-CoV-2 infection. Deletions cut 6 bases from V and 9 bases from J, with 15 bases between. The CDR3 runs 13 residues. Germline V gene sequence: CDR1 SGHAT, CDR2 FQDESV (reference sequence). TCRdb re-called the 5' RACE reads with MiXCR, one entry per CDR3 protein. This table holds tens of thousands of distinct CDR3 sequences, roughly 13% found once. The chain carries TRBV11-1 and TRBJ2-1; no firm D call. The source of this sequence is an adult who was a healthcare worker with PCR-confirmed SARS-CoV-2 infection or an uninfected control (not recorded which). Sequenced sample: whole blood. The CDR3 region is CASSHVGNGEQFF. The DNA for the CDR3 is TGTGCCAGCAGTCACGTAGGCAATGGTGAGCAGTTCTTC. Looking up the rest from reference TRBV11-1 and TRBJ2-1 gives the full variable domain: EAEVAQSPRYKITEKSQAVAFWCDPISGHATLYWYRQILGQGPELLVQFQDESVVDDSQLPKDRFSAERLKGVDSTLKIQPAELGDSAMYLCASSHVGNGEQFFGPGTRLTVL.